This T cell receptor beta chain was recorded in a study of a mutant IDH1 vaccine in newly diagnosed glioma. Study-wide context: Across weeks 1, 3, 5, 7, 11, 15, 19 and 23, patients received a vaccination each time, eight in all. Beginning 4-6 weeks after radiotherapy alone, or with temozolomide cycles, vaccination took place. Findings of the study overall: Pseudoprogression seemed unrelated to changes in top peripheral T cell clonotypes.

With regard to this clone: The antigen is unknown.

As for time point: week 5, during vaccination. Every vaccination contained 300 ug of the mutant IDH1 20-mer peptide and was paired with topical imiquimod. Each astrocytoma in the donors was new, WHO grade 3 or 4, IDH1-mutant and ATRX-lost. This CDR3 region has 14 residues. V lost 0 bases and J 7 bases, leaving 10 bases between the germline ends. The germline gives CDR1 SGDLS, CDR2 YYNGEE. The method was immunoSEQ multiplex PCR; TCRdb's version includes in-frame clones alone and lacks a portion of them. Here the sample spans over 55,000 clones, 65% to 90% being singletons. The sequenced sample was PBMCs, obtained from a glioma patient whose treatment included an IDH1 peptide vaccine. This sequence joins TRBV9 and TRBJ1-4, with a tentative D call TRBD1 (6 bases). The TCR originated in a woman between 18 and 29 years old with glioma. Some clones in this sample may be carry-over from other donors' samples. The CDR3 sequence is CASSVEQGGEKLFF. The CDR3 nucleotides are TGTGCCAGCAGCGTAGAACAGGGAGGTGAAAAACTGTTTTTT.